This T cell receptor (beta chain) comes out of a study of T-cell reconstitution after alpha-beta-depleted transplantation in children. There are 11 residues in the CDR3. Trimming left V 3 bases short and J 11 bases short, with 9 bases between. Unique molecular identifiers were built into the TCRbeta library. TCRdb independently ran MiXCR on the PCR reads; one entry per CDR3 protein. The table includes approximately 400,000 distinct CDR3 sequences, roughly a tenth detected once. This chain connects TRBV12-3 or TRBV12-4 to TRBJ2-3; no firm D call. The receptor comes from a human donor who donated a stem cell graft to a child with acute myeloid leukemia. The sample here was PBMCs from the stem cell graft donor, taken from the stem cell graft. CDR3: CASSLSWEQYF. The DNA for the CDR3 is TGTGCCAGCAGTTTGTCTTGGGAGCAGTATTTT.